This TCR beta chain was obtained from a study of memory CD4+ T cells and cytomegalovirus serostatus (dated by TCRdb to between 2018 and 2021). With respect to the entire study: The cohort comprised about 33 healthy Belgian adults, 9 CMV seropositive and some 24 CMV seronegative. The study sequenced CD4+ memory TCRbeta repertoires of a Belgian cohort with known cytomegalovirus serostatus to replicate a published TCR-based CMV serostatus classifier.

The CDR1 and CDR2 encoded by the germline V gene are MDHEN and SYDVKM. Relative to germline, V is 6 bases shorter and J is 6 bases shorter, with 12 bases between their ends. Including the terminal cysteine and phenylalanine, the CDR3 comprises 12 residues. Of all the DNA, just the CDR3 is kept, 36 bases in frame from base 1. Genomic DNA was extracted from sorted cells with the Quick-DNA Microprep Kit. Amplification of TCRbeta DNA was done with the immunoSEQ hsTCRbeta kit, following the protocol from the manufacturer. TCRbeta libraries were sequenced on an Illumina MiSeq instrument. From the authors' description of their analysis: Removing out-of-frame sequences left a few million distinct TCRbeta sequences, an average of approximately 61,000 per individual. Two values were used to score each individual: the count of about 150 previously reported CMV-associated TCRbeta sequences and the total count of productive distinct TCRbeta sequences. A beta-binomial model was reimplemented in Python, and scikit-learn random forests with default parameters were trained on US cohort data. Classifier performance on the Belgian cohort was summarized as median AUC with percentile confidence intervals calculated over 10,000 bootstrap iterations. Here the immuneACCESS table is served through TCRdb, limited to in-frame sequences with V and J called. Missing clones are a known gap in these copies; in checked studies unresolved V genes cover under half, and the rest lacks a known reason. The DNA was the basis for D and trimming; V, J and clone size are from that table. The sample table shows around 99,000 clones, and approximately 80% are seen once. Together, the top ten hold 3.6% of the sample.

Single viable CD3+CD4+CD8-CD45RO+ cells were sorted as memory CD4+ T cells on a FACSAria II. CMV serostatus was determined using a Roche Elecsys assay that detects serum IgG against CMV pp150, pp28, p38 and p52. After the samples were thawed, total CD4+ T cells were enriched through positive selection using CD4 magnetic microbeads. The samples came from a different study that was designed specifically to examine the CD4+ T cell memory repertoire. Following standard operating procedures, peripheral blood mononuclear cells were isolated and cryopreserved, while serum was kept at -80 degrees C. CD3-PerCP (BW264/56), CD4-APC (RPA-T4), CD45RO-PE (UCHT1) and CD8-Pacific Orange (3B5) antibodies were used for staining, and non-viable cells were excluded with Sytox blue. Here is what the overall study found, with its caveats: Only CD4+CD45RO+ memory cells were sequenced, in contrast to the original study, in which naive and memory CD4+ and CD8+ populations were covered. Of fewer than 200 previously reported CMV-associated TCRbeta sequences, 55 to 75 appeared in the CD4+ memory repertoires, each in one to five individuals. For CMV serostatus prediction, a median bootstrapped AUC of approximately 0.95 was reached with the original framework, and a median bootstrapped AUC of approximately 0.9 was reached with a US-trained random forest. The results were read as suggesting that the CMV-associated TCR signature is, for the most part, present in the CD4+ memory repertoire. On the Belgian cohort, the classifier built on the original framework reached a median bootstrapped AUC of around 0.95, with a 95% CI of 0.76-1.00.

Comment on this clone: Its specific antigen is unknown. No base quality values were provided; no much bigger clone lies one nucleotide off.

The rearrangement combines TRBV28 with TRBJ2-7; the D gene lacks a confident call. Specimen: memory CD4+ T cells from blood. This TCR was recovered from an adult in good health and CMV-seropositive. The CDR3 protein: CASRGFLPEQYF. DNA sequence: TGTGCCAGCAGGGGGTTCCTCCCCGAGCAGTACTTC.